These 18 T cell receptor beta chains came from one sample sequenced in a study of T cells after yellow fever vaccination. MiXCR, run by TCRdb on the 5' RACE reads, gives a single entry per CDR3 protein. In the table there are fewer than 350,000 distinct CDR3 sequences, approximately 3.8% of which are singletons. Sample: PBMCs, taken on the day of the yellow fever booster vaccination. The receptors derive from a man between 18 and 29 years old who received the YFV17D yellow fever vaccine.

This clonotype was counted ten times or more. This sequence joins TRBV7-2 and TRBJ1-3; D is undetermined. This CDR3 has 12 residues. Germline V lookup: CDR1 SGHTA, CDR2 FQGNSA. V was cut by 5 bases and J by 5 bases, with 7 bases left in between. The CDR3 sequence: CASSQLRNTIYF. The CDR3 coding sequence is TGTGCCAGCAGCCAACTCAGAAACACCATATATTTT.

This clonotype was counted at least ten times. This chain joins TRBV7-2 and TRBJ2-3; the match to TRBD2 covers 9 bases. The germline V gene has CDR1 SGHTA and CDR2 FQGNSA. J lost 1 base, V lost 5 bases, and 1 base had no gene match. This CDR3 has 14 residues. The DNA for the CDR3 is TGTGCCAGCAGCCGGACTAGCGGCACAGATACGCAGTATTTT. Residues: CASSRTSGTDTQYF.

This clonotype was seen only a few times. The genes are TRBV6-5 and TRBJ1-4; 8 bases are shared with TRBD1. V lost 6 bases and J lost 4; bases outside the gene matches: 4. Per the germline V gene, CDR1 is MNHEY and CDR2 is SVGAGI. CDR3 size: 14 residues. The CDR3 DNA sequence: TGTGCCAGCAGCCGGGACAGGTTTAATGAAAAACTGTTTTTT. Translation gives CASSRDRFNEKLFF.

This clonotype was seen repeatedly, ten times or more. CDR3 bases: TGTGCCAGCAGTCGCCGGGACACCACTGAAGCTTTCTTT. Protein product: CASSRRDTTEAFF. The chain is built from TRBV6-5 and TRBJ1-1; perhaps TRBD1 as D (6 bases). Germline values: CDR1 MNHEY, CDR2 SVGAGI. The V gene lost 5 bases and the J gene lost 4 bases, with 11 bases spanning the gap. This CDR3 has 13 amino acids.

The chain links TRBV20-1 to TRBJ2-5, with 9 bases that match TRBD1. The CDR3 loop spans 14 amino acids. Germline assignment: CDR1 DFQATT and CDR2 SNEGSKA (reference sequence). V was pared by 3 bases and J by 9 bases, with 11 bases of the junction left unmatched. The CDR3 region is CSARAGTGFLAQYF. CDR3 bases: TGCAGTGCTAGGGCCGGGACAGGGTTTCTGGCCCAGTACTTC.

This clonotype has a count of ten or more. This chain links TRBV7-9 with TRBJ2-7, with D maybe TRBD2 (5 bases). V lost 5 bases to trimming and J lost 6 bases, with 5 bases between them. The germline CDR1 and CDR2 sequences are SEHNR and FQNEAQ (reference sequence). The CDR3 covers 10 residues. The CDR3 bases are TGTGCCAGCAGCGCGGGCGAGCAGTACTTC. Translating it yields CASSAGEQYF.

There are many counts of this clonotype. This chain connects TRBV28 to TRBJ1-5; 7 bases line up with TRBD1. Germline assignment: CDR1 MDHEN and CDR2 SYDVKM. J gave up 2 bases and V 9 bases, and 13 bases lay outside the gene matches. The CDR3 sequence is 16 residues long. This CDR3 is CASRDSGPLRNQPQHF. The CDR3 DNA reads as TGTGCCAGTAGGGACAGCGGTCCCCTCCGCAATCAGCCCCAGCATTTT.

The chain combines TRBV5-6 with TRBJ2-5, with 10 bases lining up with TRBD1. The CDR3 extends over 14 amino acids. With 6 bases clipped from V and 3 bases from J, the junction kept 5 bases outside the gene matches. Germline V CDR1 and CDR2: SGHDT, YYEEEE. DNA for the CDR3: TGTGCCAGCATCCGGGACAGGGGTGAAGAGACCCAGTACTTC. Translation: CASIRDRGEETQYF.

This clonotype was observed a few times. J is TRBJ1-2 and V is TRBV6-2 or TRBV6-3; D gene unclear. V was trimmed by 5 bases and J by 4 bases, leaving 17 bases between them. CDR3 size: 15 residues. The V gene's germline CDR1 is MNHEY and CDR2 SVGEGT. The CDR3 is CASSLPAMTRYGYTF. The CDR3 DNA follows: TGTGCCAGCAGTCTGCCCGCAATGACTCGCTATGGCTACACCTTC.

Ten or more counts support this clonotype. V and J are TRBV20-1 and TRBJ1-5; D may be TRBD1 (6 bases). V gave up 4 bases and J gave up 5 bases, with 9 bases separating them. Germline V gene lookup returns CDR1 DFQATT and CDR2 SNEGSKA (reference sequence). There are 12 residues in the CDR3. CDR3 sequence: CSATPGDQPQHF. The DNA of the CDR3 is TGCAGTGCTACCCCAGGGGATCAGCCCCAGCATTTT.

This clonotype has ten or more counts. The J gene is TRBJ2-3, the V gene TRBV4-3; TRBD2 agrees at 9 bases. Germline lookup yields CDR1 LGHNA and CDR2 YSLEER. The V segment lost 0 bases and the J segment 7 bases; nucleotides outside the gene matches: 17. The length of the CDR3 is 19 residues. This CDR3 is CASSQEPAGGAERENTQYF. As DNA, the CDR3 is TGCGCCAGCAGCCAAGAGCCGGCGGGGGGGGCGGAGCGAGAAAATACGCAGTATTTT.

This clonotype has a count of ten or more. The chain is built from TRBV5-1 and TRBJ2-1; D assignment may be TRBD1 or TRBD2 (5 bases each). Germline-derived CDR1 and CDR2 are SGHRS and YFSETQ. The ends were cut back, 2 bases at V and 8 bases at J, with 14 bases in the middle. This CDR3 is 14 amino acids long. In DNA, the CDR3 is TGCGCCAGCAGCTTAATCCGAGGGGCCGATGAGCAGTTCTTC. This sequence encodes CASSLIRGADEQFF.

The chain has TRBV5-1 and TRBJ2-7, with 8 bases identical to TRBD2. The V segment lost 1 base and the J segment 3 bases; nucleotides outside the gene matches: 3. Germline V lookup: CDR1 SGHRS, CDR2 YFSETQ. The CDR3 has 14 amino acids. The CDR3 is CASSLNSGGYEQYV. CDR3 in DNA: TGCGCCAGCAGCTTGAACAGCGGGGGCTACGAGCAGTACGTC.

This clonotype was picked up many times. The V gene is TRBV25-1, the J gene TRBJ2-7; possibly TRBD2 for D (5 bases). CDR3 length: 14 amino acids. V was shortened by 2 bases and J by 3 bases, with 11 bases between the two germline ends. Germline V CDR1 and CDR2: MGHDK, SYGVNS. CDR3 bases: TGTGCCAGCAGTGAAGGGAGTTGGGGCTACGAGCAGTACTTC. Amino acid sequence: CASSEGSWGYEQYF.

This clonotype has a handful of counts. V is TRBV7-3 and J is TRBJ1-1; TRBD1 matches at 7 bases. J lost 5 bases, V lost 5 bases, and 5 bases had no gene match. Looked up from germline, CDR1 is SGHTA and CDR2 is FQGTGA. The CDR3 sequence is 13 residues long. CDR3 protein: CASSAGGRTEAFF. The CDR3 DNA is TGTGCCAGCAGCGCAGGGGGTCGGACTGAAGCTTTCTTT.

At least ten counts were recorded for this clonotype. This sequence joins TRBV7-8 and TRBJ2-3, with 11 bases identical to TRBD1. The V gene end was trimmed by 3 bases and the J gene end by 7 bases; junction bases not matched to a gene: 9. Germline V CDR1 and CDR2: SGHVS, FQNEAQ. This CDR3 spans 16 amino acids. DNA for the CDR3: TGTGCCAGCAGCTTTTGGACAGGGGGCCTCCCTCATACGCAGTATTTT. It yields the protein CASSFWTGGLPHTQYF. The whole variable domain, remainder taken from reference TRBV7-8 and TRBJ2-3, is GAGVSQSPRYKVAKRGQDVALRCDPISGHVSLFWYQQALGQGPEFLTYFQNEAQLDKSGLPSDRFFAERPEGSVSTLKIQRTQQEDSAVYLCASSFWTGGLPHTQYFGPGTRLTVL.

This clonotype occurred many times. The chain recombines TRBV4-1 with TRBJ2-5; the D is unclear. The CDR3 length is 12 residues. Trimming stripped 0 bases from V and 6 bases from J, with 5 bases between. In germline, CDR1 is MGHRA, CDR2 YSYEKL. The CDR3 spells CASSQDLKTQYF. CDR3 nucleotides: TGCGCCAGCAGCCAAGATTTGAAGACCCAGTACTTC.

This clonotype was found many times. The gene calls are TRBV7-3 and TRBJ2-1; possibly TRBD2 for D (7 bases). The germline V gene has CDR1 SGHTA and CDR2 FQGTGA. This CDR3 region has 15 residues. Deletions cut 2 bases from V and 5 bases from J, with 13 bases between. In nucleotides, the CDR3 is TGTGCCAGCAGCTTAGGCGGGGGCCCCAACAATGAGCAGTTCTTC. Residues: CASSLGGGPNNEQFF. Using reference TRBV7-3 and TRBJ2-1 for the parts outside the CDR3, the full variable domain is GAGVSQTPSNKVTEKGKYVELRCDPISGHTALYWYRQSLGQGPEFLIYFQGTGAADDSGLPNDRFFAVRPEGSVSTLKIQRTERGDSAVYLCASSLGGGPNNEQFFGPGTRLTVL.